The present TCR beta chain was sequenced within a study of PD-L1 blockade in urothelial cancer. Study-level background: The analyses of blood took place 3 weeks (second dose) and 6 weeks after treatment start. Reported median T cell count for blood samples was 110,000 to 150,000. Overall study results and limits: When pretreatment blood TCR clonality was below the median, it predicted better survival.

Using immunoSEQ multiplex PCR, the repertoire was profiled, and TCRdb retains in-frame clones only, with some absent. The table has about 52,000 clones, 75% seen once. Germline trimming cut 1 base from V and 7 bases from J; bases unmatched to any gene: 11. The CDR3 extends over 17 amino acids. Looked up from germline, CDR1 is MGHRA and CDR2 is YSYEKL. Concerning this clone itself: Its antigen is not identified.

The time point was: pretreatment peripheral blood. The sample consisted of PBMCs, taken around atezolizumab (anti-PD-L1) treatment. This clonotype originated in a man in his 70s with urothelial cancer. This chain connects TRBV4-1 to TRBJ2-2, with 8 positions matching TRBD2. The CDR3 protein is CASSQGQPGGPGGELFF. For the CDR3, the DNA is TGCGCCAGCAGCCAAGGACAGCCGGGAGGGCCGGGCGGGGAGCTGTTTTTT.